This is a list of T cell receptor beta chains from one sample in a study of blood T cells in healthy people across ages. Via MiXCR, TCRdb re-called the 5' RACE reads, giving one row per CDR3 protein. The table shows 700,000 to 950,000 distinct CDR3 sequences, with about 40% occurring only once. Sequences were obtained from blood. Every receptor here comes from a woman in her sixties in good health. CDR3s include the opening cysteine and the closing phenylalanine or tryptophan. The order of the fields is clone size, V gene, J gene, D gene, CDR3 protein, CDR3 DNA. The D gene is left open where the match is weak. For some rows the clone size is stated as once, few or many, or as a class when expanded; others skip it.

clone size: NA; V gene: TRBV6-5; J gene: TRBJ2-3; D gene: NA; CDR3 protein: CASSYSTGQAADTQYF; CDR3 DNA: TGTGCCAGCAGTTACTCGACTGGTCAGGCCGCAGATACGCAGTATTTT
clone size: NA; V gene: TRBV20-1; J gene: TRBJ2-3; D gene: TRBD2; CDR3 protein: CSAGSSGGCDTQYF; CDR3 DNA: TGCAGTGCTGGAAGCAGCGGGGGATGTGACACGCAGTATTTT
clone size: NA; V gene: TRBV20-1; J gene: TRBJ2-5; D gene: TRBD1; CDR3 protein: CSARGTGSETQYF; CDR3 DNA: TGCAGTGCTAGAGGGACAGGGTCAGAGACCCAGTACTTC
clone size: once; V gene: TRBV12-3/TRBV12-4; J gene: TRBJ1-5; D gene: NA; CDR3 protein: CASSSPGQRNQPQHF; CDR3 DNA: TGTGCCAGCAGTTCGCCAGGACAGAGGAATCAGCCCCAGCATTTT
clone size: many; V gene: TRBV28; J gene: TRBJ2-7; D gene: TRBD2; CDR3 protein: CASSSPGTSVSYEQYF; CDR3 DNA: TGTGCCAGCAGTAGCCCGGGGACTAGCGTCTCCTACGAGCAGTACTTC
clone size: NA; V gene: TRBV28; J gene: TRBJ1-2; D gene: NA; CDR3 protein: CASSSTPAEVDYGYTF; CDR3 DNA: TGTGCCAGCAGTTCCACCCCGGCGGAGGTTGACTATGGCTACACCTTC
clone size: many; V gene: TRBV24-1; J gene: TRBJ2-1; D gene: NA; CDR3 protein: CATKGYYNEQFF; CDR3 DNA: TGTGCCACCAAGGGGTACTACAATGAGCAGTTCTTC
clone size: NA; V gene: TRBV7-2; J gene: TRBJ2-7; D gene: NA; CDR3 protein: CASSLAGIALYNAYEQYF; CDR3 DNA: TGTGCCAGCAGCTTAGCGGGAATAGCGCTGTATAATGCCTACGAGCAGTACTTC
clone size: few; V gene: TRBV27; J gene: TRBJ1-2; D gene: TRBD1; CDR3 protein: CASRRDRSYGYTF; CDR3 DNA: TGTGCCAGCAGACGGGACAGGAGCTATGGCTACACCTTC
clone size: many; V gene: TRBV5-1; J gene: TRBJ2-5; D gene: TRBD1; CDR3 protein: CASSYGQGEETQYF; CDR3 DNA: TGCGCCAGCAGCTACGGACAGGGCGAAGAGACCCAGTACTTC
clone size: NA; V gene: TRBV2; J gene: TRBJ1-2; D gene: NA; CDR3 protein: CASQRTYGYTF; CDR3 DNA: TGTGCCAGCCAGCGGACGTATGGCTACACCTTC
clone size: many; V gene: TRBV6-6; J gene: TRBJ2-1; D gene: TRBD2; CDR3 protein: CASSLAGVNEQFF; CDR3 DNA: TGTGCCAGCAGCCTAGCGGGAGTTAATGAGCAGTTCTTC
clone size: few; V gene: TRBV6-2/TRBV6-3; J gene: TRBJ2-7; D gene: TRBD1; CDR3 protein: CASSDAGTGGSYEQYF; CDR3 DNA: TGTGCCAGCAGTGACGCCGGGACAGGGGGTTCCTACGAGCAGTACTTC
clone size: many; V gene: TRBV29-1; J gene: TRBJ2-5; D gene: NA; CDR3 protein: CSVLPGDRETQYF; CDR3 DNA: TGCAGCGTTCTACCGGGGGACCGGGAGACCCAGTACTTC
clone size: few; V gene: TRBV24-1; J gene: TRBJ2-1; D gene: NA; CDR3 protein: CATSDLFLQNNEQFF; CDR3 DNA: TGTGCCACCAGTGATTTGTTCTTACAGAACAATGAGCAGTTCTTC
clone size: many; V gene: TRBV7-9; J gene: TRBJ2-7; D gene: NA; CDR3 protein: CASSLAGGGEQYF; CDR3 DNA: TGTGCCAGCAGCTTAGCTGGGGGAGGCGAGCAGTACTTC
clone size: few; V gene: TRBV9; J gene: TRBJ2-1; D gene: TRBD2; CDR3 protein: CASSVGGGGTSYNEQFF; CDR3 DNA: TGTGCCAGCAGCGTAGGGGGCGGGGGGACCTCCTACAATGAGCAGTTCTTC
clone size: NA; V gene: TRBV3-1; J gene: TRBJ2-2; D gene: NA; CDR3 protein: CASSQGGVGELFF; CDR3 DNA: TGTGCCAGCAGCCAAGGGGGGGTCGGGGAGCTGTTTTTT
clone size: NA; V gene: TRBV7-6; J gene: TRBJ1-4; D gene: NA; CDR3 protein: CASSPGPYEKLFF; CDR3 DNA: TGTGCCAGCAGCCCGGGCCCTTATGAAAAACTGTTTTTT
clone size: once; V gene: TRBV5-1; J gene: TRBJ2-1; D gene: TRBD2; CDR3 protein: CASSRRLAGEYYNEQFF; CDR3 DNA: TGCGCCAGCAGCAGGAGACTAGCGGGGGAGTACTACAATGAGCAGTTCTTC
clone size: many; V gene: TRBV4-1; J gene: TRBJ2-7; D gene: NA; CDR3 protein: CASSLNLEVYEQYF; CDR3 DNA: TGCGCCAGCAGCCTGAATTTAGAGGTCTACGAGCAGTACTTC
clone size: many; V gene: TRBV20-1; J gene: TRBJ2-7; D gene: NA; CDR3 protein: CSARGASSYNEQYF; CDR3 DNA: TGCAGTGCTAGAGGGGCTAGCTCCTACAATGAGCAGTACTTC
clone size: NA; V gene: TRBV6-1; J gene: TRBJ2-2; D gene: TRBD2; CDR3 protein: CASRTPGTSGNTGELFF; CDR3 DNA: TGTGCCAGCAGAACCCCCGGGACTAGCGGCAACACCGGGGAGCTGTTTTTT
clone size: few; V gene: TRBV15; J gene: TRBJ1-5; D gene: NA; CDR3 protein: CATSRGLQPQHF; CDR3 DNA: TGTGCCACCAGCAGAGGTTTACAGCCCCAGCATTTT
clone size: NA; V gene: TRBV6-2/TRBV6-3; J gene: TRBJ2-7; D gene: TRBD1; CDR3 protein: CASSYRQGRSYEQYF; CDR3 DNA: TGTGCCAGCAGTTACCGACAGGGGAGGTCCTACGAGCAGTACTTC
clone size: NA; V gene: TRBV21-1; J gene: TRBJ2-3; D gene: NA; CDR3 protein: CASSKSPTSGIPFGTDTQYF; CDR3 DNA: TGTGCCAGCAGCAAATCCCCGACTAGCGGGATTCCATTCGGCACAGATACGCAGTATTTT
clone size: few; V gene: TRBV7-2; J gene: TRBJ2-3; D gene: TRBD2; CDR3 protein: CASSRKLAGGPGTQYF; CDR3 DNA: TGTGCCAGCAGCCGGAAACTAGCGGGAGGCCCCGGTACGCAGTATTTT
clone size: NA; V gene: TRBV25-1; J gene: TRBJ1-2; D gene: NA; CDR3 protein: CASSEYEEGHGYTF; CDR3 DNA: TGTGCCAGCAGTGAATATGAGGAAGGGCATGGCTACACCTTC
clone size: NA; V gene: TRBV6-2/TRBV6-3; J gene: TRBJ1-5; D gene: TRBD1; CDR3 protein: CASGRQTGGPSNQPRHF; CDR3 DNA: TGTGCCAGCGGACGACAGACAGGGGGACCTAGCAATCAGCCCCGGCATTTT
clone size: NA; V gene: TRBV6-5; J gene: TRBJ1-5; D gene: TRBD1; CDR3 protein: CASRDRGDAQPQHF; CDR3 DNA: TGTGCTAGCCGGGACAGGGGTGATGCGCAGCCCCAGCATTTT